A single sample gave rise to the 3 T cell receptor beta chains below, sequenced in a study of cytomegalovirus exposure and HLA in healthy donors. The PCR contained 60 Vbeta and 13 Jbeta primers. The data were produced by immunoSEQ multiplex PCR, yet TCRdb's version contains in-frame clones alone and is incomplete. The sample contains 100,000 or so clones, 70% to 80% of which appear only once. The sample consisted of PBMCs. The source of these receptors is a man aged 50 or older in good health and CMV-seropositive.

The rearrangement uses TRBV14 and TRBJ2-5; 14 positions match TRBD2. Germline values: CDR1 SGHDN, CDR2 FVKESK. This CDR3 is 16 amino acids long. Losses at the gene ends were 1 base for V and 9 bases for J; bases not matched to a gene: 7. CDR3 nucleotide sequence: TGTGCCAGCAGCCAAGGGACTAGCGGGAGGTTAGGGGCCCAGTACTTC. Translated, it gives CASSQGTSGRLGAQYF.

The chain has TRBV5-5 and TRBJ2-7, with D possibly matching TRBD2 (5 bases). Trimming stripped 4 bases from V and 9 bases from J, with 17 bases between. The length of the CDR3 is 13 residues. Germline CDR1 SGHKS, CDR2 YYEKEE (reference sequence). The CDR3 here is CASSTEDAGGQYF. The CDR3 DNA follows: TGTGCCAGCAGCACGGAGGACGCCGGCGGGCAGTACTTC.

V and J are TRBV30 and TRBJ1-1; 8 nucleotides agree with TRBD1. The CDR3 has 17 amino acids. Trimming at V came to 0 bases and at J to 5 bases, leaving 14 bases not matched to a gene. Looked up from germline, CDR1 is GTSNPN and CDR2 is SVGIG (reference sequence). This CDR3 reads CAWSVPGQGAARTEAFF. CDR3 DNA: TGTGCCTGGAGTGTCCCAGGACAGGGAGCGGCTAGAACTGAAGCTTTCTTT.